This T cell receptor (beta chain) is drawn from a study of graft-versus-host responses after intestinal transplantation. Here immunoSEQ multiplex PCR was the method, and the copy in TCRdb shows in-frame clones only, minus some. The table shows nearly 100,000 clones, with around 90% occurring only once. This CDR3 is built from 17 residues. Germline V lookup: CDR1 SNHLY, CDR2 FYNNEI. Deletions cut 3 bases from V and 5 bases from J, with 22 bases between. This chain links TRBV2 with TRBJ2-5; TRBD2 is a possible D gene (5 bases). This sample comprised PBMCs, obtained about 450 days after intestinal transplant. This TCR came from a human patient who received an intestinal transplant, so some T cells may come from the graft donor. CDR3 amino acids: CASSEGWTGFDQETQYF. CDR3 coding DNA: TGTGCCAGCAGTGAGGGATGGACTGGGTTCGATCAGGAGACCCAGTACTTC.